The rows below give T cell receptor beta chains drawn from one sample of a study of chemoradiotherapy in HPV16-positive cancers. Profiling relied on immunoSEQ multiplex PCR, and the TCRdb table lists in-frame clones only, not all of them. Of around 62,000 clones in the sample, roughly 90% were seen once. The sequences come from blood, collected from a patient who underwent chemoradiotherapy. The receptor source for this set is a human donor with HPV-associated anogenital cancer. The CDR3 runs from the conserved cysteine through the conserved F or W.

j_call v_call cdr3_aa
TRBJ2-1 TRBV19 CASSSGGDYNEQFF
TRBJ1-5 TRBV4-2 CASSQTPGQGTQPQHF
TRBJ1-6 TRBV27 CASTGQGRSPLHF
TRBJ1-1 TRBV12-1 CASSFAPATGQGLEREAFF
TRBJ2-5 TRBV7-9 CASSQGALAGGQQYF
TRBJ2-1 TRBV29-1 CSVTQGNYNEQFF
TRBJ2-3 TRBV5-5 CASSEALAGTDTQYF
TRBJ2-3 TRBV6-5 CASSYQGQGGDTQYF
TRBJ2-6 TRBV27 CASRAQGSGANVLTF
TRBJ1-1 TRBV5-4 CASSRTGAEAFF
TRBJ2-7 TRBV6-5 CASSYSTGRDFYEQYF
TRBJ1-2 TRBV6-1 CASSESRQGGYGYTF
TRBJ2-7 TRBV29-1 CSVNGASGSYEQYF
TRBJ2-2 TRBV4-2 CASSGEDQAGELFF
TRBJ1-4 TRBV27 CASSFLPGTVVEKLFF
TRBJ2-5 TRBV27 CASSWTVQETQYF
TRBJ1-1 TRBV5-1 CASSSSGVLTEAFF
TRBJ2-4 TRBV9 CASSPDSGLWNIQYF
TRBJ1-2 TRBV5-6 CASSLEAAYGYTF
TRBJ1-2 TRBV11-2 CASSLGGTGANYGYTF
TRBJ1-2 TRBV10-1 CASSRSQETGYTF
TRBJ1-1 TRBV7-3 CASSRAGTANTEAFF
TRBJ2-7 TRBV27 CASSFSGFNEQYF
TRBJ2-7 TRBV4-1 CASSLHSINSYEQYF
TRBJ2-5 TRBV7-9 CASSLIGGPETQYF
TRBJ2-3 TRBV18 CASSPPRGSGTDTQYF
TRBJ1-1 TRBV5-1 CASSLMGDTEAFF
TRBJ2-7 TRBV2 CASRQTSGGTYEQYF
TRBJ1-3 TRBV20-1 CSAKLVNTIYF
TRBJ1-4 TRBV6-6 CASSFRPPGANEKLFF
TRBJ1-1 TRBV4-2 CASSQDNRTGRDMNTEAFF
TRBJ1-2 TRBV6-4 CASSPTRQDIWGYGYTF
TRBJ2-7 TRBV6-1 CASSGGIIGNEQYF
TRBJ1-1 TRBV7-6 CASRPRTGKTEAFF
TRBJ2-1 TRBV10-3 CAISASDDEQFF
TRBJ2-1 TRBV10-1 CASSPVQDYSYNEQFF
TRBJ2-3 TRBV11-2 CASSLDRGGGTDTQYF
TRBJ1-5 TRBV4-1 CASSNTGVGEQPQHF
TRBJ2-7 TRBV5-6 CASAFGILEQYF
TRBJ2-3 TRBV7-8 CASSLEALSSGTQYF
TRBJ1-1 TRBV29-1 CSGREGDTEAFF
TRBJ1-1 TRBV9 CASSAPRGQNTEAFF
TRBJ2-2 TRBV5-1 CASSGDSNTGELFF
TRBJ2-1 TRBV6-6 CASSGLAGQNEQFF
TRBJ2-2 TRBV9 CASTKSSGNTGELFF
TRBJ2-2 TRBV27 CASSLTSGNTGELFF
TRBJ2-5 TRBV5-1 CASSLALGRQETQYF
TRBJ2-6 TRBV4-1 CASSQDSSGSRPGANVLTF
TRBJ2-5 TRBV6-1 CASGGGNRIQETQYF
TRBJ1-6 TRBV5-1 CASSLSRPDDNSPLHF
TRBJ1-1 TRBV28 CASSLRQGSDTEAFF
TRBJ1-3 TRBV11-2 CASSPRGQGYSGNTIYF
TRBJ2-3 TRBV19 CASRPTSGTSDTQYF
TRBJ2-6 TRBV2 CGTDKQESSGANVLTF